This is a list of T cell receptor beta chains from one sample in a study of shared clonotypes between healthy human individuals. Profiling relied on immunoSEQ multiplex PCR, and the TCRdb table lists in-frame clones only, not all of them. The sample includes over a million clones, 75% to 80% of them seen just once. Sequenced: memory CD4+ T cells from PBMCs. The source is a man between 18 and 29 years old in good health. Some clones in this sample may be carry-over from other donors' samples. Each CDR3 is given with its conserved first and last residue. A D gene is named only where the DNA matches it firmly. A row's size may be missing; if present it is once, few, many or a size class.

cdr3_length	d_call	clone_size	v_call	j_call	cdr3_nt	cdr3_aa
13	TRBD1	.	TRBV6-1	TRBJ2-2	TGTGCCAGCAGCCCAGGGGGCACCGGGGAGCTGTTTTTT	CASSPGGTGELFF
12	.	.	TRBV9	TRBJ2-5	TGTGCCAGCAGCGGGCCTTCGGAGACCCAGTACTTC	CASSGPSETQYF
14	.	.	TRBV7-9	TRBJ2-3	TGTGCCAGCAGCTCCCCCCTACTAGGAGATACGCAGTATTTT	CASSSPLLGDTQYF
13	.	few	TRBV6-5	TRBJ2-1	TGTGCCAGCAGTTTAGGGCTCTACAATGAGCAGTTCTTC	CASSLGLYNEQFF
14	TRBD1	.	TRBV5-4	TRBJ1-1	TGTGCCAGCAGCCCCGACCTTGACAGGGGGCAGGCTTTCTTT	CASSPDLDRGQAFF
15	.	.	TRBV5-6	TRBJ1-1	TGTGCCAGCGGAACAGCGGGGCTCCTGGGAACTGAAGCTTTCTTT	CASGTAGLLGTEAFF
13	TRBD1	few	TRBV27	TRBJ1-1	TGTGCCAGCATAGGACAGGGCAAAACTGAAGCTTTCTTT	CASIGQGKTEAFF
15	TRBD2	many	TRBV6-5	TRBJ2-3	TGTGCCAGCAGTATCGGACTAGCGGGAGTTGATACGCAGTATTTT	CASSIGLAGVDTQYF
11	.	.	TRBV5-1	TRBJ2-1	TGCGCCAGCAGTATCCTCACTGAGCAGTTCTTC	CASSILTEQFF
12	.	few	TRBV18	TRBJ2-7	TGTGCCAGCTCACCTGGCCAGTACGAGCAGTACTTC	CASSPGQYEQYF
16	TRBD1	.	TRBV2	TRBJ2-7	TGTGCCAGCAGCAGTAACCACAGGGGTAGCTCCTACGAGCAGTACTTC	CASSSNHRGSSYEQYF
15	TRBD1	.	TRBV19	TRBJ2-1	TGTGCCAGTAGTATAGCGAGGGGGCGTGTAGGTGAGCAGTTCTTC	CASSIARGRVGEQFF
15	TRBD1	.	TRBV5-4	TRBJ2-7	TGTGCCAGCAGCAGACTAACAGGGGTAGGGCACGAGCAGTACTTC	CASSRLTGVGHEQYF
15	.	.	TRBV7-9	TRBJ1-2	TGTGCCAGCAGCTTAGCCCTATCAGGGTGGAGTGGCTACACCTTC	CASSLALSGWSGYTF
15	.	.	TRBV10-3	TRBJ2-1	TGTGCCATCAGTGAAATTCGGACAAAAGGGGTGGAGCAGTTCTTC	CAISEIRTKGVEQFF
14	.	.	TRBV18	TRBJ2-2	TGTGCCAGCTCACCATTTGTTGAGACCGGGGAGCTGTTTTTT	CASSPFVETGELFF
14	.	.	TRBV5-1	TRBJ2-7	TGCGCCAGCAGCTTGGGTGGACCCTCCTACGAGCAGTACTTC	CASSLGGPSYEQYF